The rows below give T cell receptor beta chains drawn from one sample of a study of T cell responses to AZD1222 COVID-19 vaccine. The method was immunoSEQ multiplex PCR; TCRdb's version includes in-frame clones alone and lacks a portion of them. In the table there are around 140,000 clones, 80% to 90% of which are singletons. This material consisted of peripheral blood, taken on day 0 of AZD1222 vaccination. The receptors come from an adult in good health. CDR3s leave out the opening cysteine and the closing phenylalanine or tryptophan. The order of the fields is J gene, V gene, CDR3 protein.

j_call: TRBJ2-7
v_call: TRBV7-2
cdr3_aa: ASSGRGPYEQY

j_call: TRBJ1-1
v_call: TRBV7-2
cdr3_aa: ASSSHPPGRPGGNTEAF

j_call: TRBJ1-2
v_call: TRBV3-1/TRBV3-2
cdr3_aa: ASSQGWGRSGYGYT

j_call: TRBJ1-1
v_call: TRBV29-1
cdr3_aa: SVMGMNTEAF

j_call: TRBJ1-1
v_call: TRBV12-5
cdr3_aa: ASGLAPAWTEAF

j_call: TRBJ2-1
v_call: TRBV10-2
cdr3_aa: ASSTKTRPLYNEQF

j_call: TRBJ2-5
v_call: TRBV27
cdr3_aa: ASREDGRETQY

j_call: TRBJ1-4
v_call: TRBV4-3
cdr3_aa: ASSQADSDQGKLF

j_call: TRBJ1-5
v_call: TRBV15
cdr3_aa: ATSIQRLGGSQPQH

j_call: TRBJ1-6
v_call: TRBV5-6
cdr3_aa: ASSLFQGRTPLH

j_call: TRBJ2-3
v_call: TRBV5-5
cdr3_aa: ASSTSGGRADTQY

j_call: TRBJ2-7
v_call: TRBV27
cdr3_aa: ASSWGGTRGYEQY

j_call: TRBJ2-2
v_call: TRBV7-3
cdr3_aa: ASSNHRGNTGELF

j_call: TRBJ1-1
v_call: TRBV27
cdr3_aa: ASSLSRRVRNTEAF

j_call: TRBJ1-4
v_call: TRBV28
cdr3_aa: ASRQANEKLF

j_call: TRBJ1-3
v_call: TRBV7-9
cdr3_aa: ATIRDPQLSGNTIY

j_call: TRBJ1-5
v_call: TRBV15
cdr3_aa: ATSRNRDQPQH

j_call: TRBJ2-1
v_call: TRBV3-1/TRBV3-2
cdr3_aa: ASSQEGLIGHEQF

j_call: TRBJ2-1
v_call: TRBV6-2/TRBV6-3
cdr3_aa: ASSFLAGGNNEQF

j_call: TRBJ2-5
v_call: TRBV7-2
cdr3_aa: ASSPRTGGETQY

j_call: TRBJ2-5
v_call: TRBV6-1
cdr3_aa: ASSDGYETQY

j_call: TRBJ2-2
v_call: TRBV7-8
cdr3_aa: ASSLPRVAGELF

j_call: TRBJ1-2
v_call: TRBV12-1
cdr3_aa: ASSSETGTGYGYT

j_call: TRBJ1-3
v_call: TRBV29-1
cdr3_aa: SVEQGHIY

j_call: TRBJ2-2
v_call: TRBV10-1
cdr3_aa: ASRGTGGRNTGELF

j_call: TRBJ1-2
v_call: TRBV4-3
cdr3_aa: ASSPGQGRGYT

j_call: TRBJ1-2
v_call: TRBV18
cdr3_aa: ASSPDLDSGYGYT

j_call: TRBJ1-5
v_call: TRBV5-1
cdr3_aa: ASSLGGTSNQPQH

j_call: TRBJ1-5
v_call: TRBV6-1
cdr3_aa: ASSEGFRSRPQH

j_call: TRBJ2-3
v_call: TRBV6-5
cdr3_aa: ASRGERGTDTQY

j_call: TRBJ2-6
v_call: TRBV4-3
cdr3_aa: ASSQEIWANVLT

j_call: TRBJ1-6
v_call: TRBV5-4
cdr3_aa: ASSRAINSPLH

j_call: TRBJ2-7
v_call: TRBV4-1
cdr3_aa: ASSQEPGDEQY

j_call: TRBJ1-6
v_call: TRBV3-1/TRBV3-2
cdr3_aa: ASSPHGSSGHYNSPLH